These 13 T cell receptor beta chains came from one sample sequenced in a study of blood T cells in healthy people across ages. For the second PCR, which ran for about 7 to 11 cycles, a sample-barcoded 5' primer and a J-beta primer mix were used. TCRdb called the 5' RACE reads again in MiXCR, with one record for every CDR3 protein. This table holds around 800,000 distinct CDR3 sequences, about 55% found once. The sequencing input was blood. These receptors were collected from an elderly man in good health.

The V and J genes are TRBV5-1 and TRBJ2-7; perhaps D is TRBD1 or TRBD2 (7 bases each). This CDR3 region has 16 residues. V shed 4 bases and J shed 3 bases, with 20 bases lying between them. The germline gives CDR1 SGHRS, CDR2 YFSETQ. As DNA, the CDR3 is TGCGCCAGCAGCACCCTCCGACAGGGAGGGTTCTACGAGCAGTACTTC. This codes for CASSTLRQGGFYEQYF.

The genes are TRBV5-1 and TRBJ2-3, with unresolved D. The CDR3 contains 15 residues. Germline lookup yields CDR1 SGHRS and CDR2 YFSETQ. Trimming shortened V by 2 bases and J by 5 bases, and 15 bases separated the two germline ends. CDR3 region: CASSFTAPRKDTQYF. The CDR3 nucleotides read TGCGCCAGCAGCTTCACAGCGCCCCGTAAAGATACGCAGTATTTT. The full variable domain, with the rest looked up from reference TRBV5-1 and TRBJ2-3, is KAGVTQTPRYLIKTRGQQVTLSCSPISGHRSVSWYQQTPGQGLQFLFEYFSETQRNKGNFPGRFSGRQFSNSRSEMNVSTLELGDSALYLCASSFTAPRKDTQYFGPGTRLTVL.

V and J are TRBV7-4 and TRBJ2-1; the match to TRBD2 covers 12 bases. The length of the CDR3 is 18 residues. Trimming cost V 5 bases and J 4 bases; bases outside gene matches: 12. Per germline, CDR1 SGHVT and CDR2 SQSDAQ. CDR3: CASSNRPRTSGKYNEQFF. The CDR3 DNA reads TGTGCCAGCAGCAACAGACCGAGGACTAGCGGGAAGTACAATGAGCAGTTCTTC.

The rearrangement uses TRBV6-5 and TRBJ2-3; 10 nucleotides line up with TRBD2. This CDR3 has 16 residues. Germline-derived CDR1 and CDR2 are MNHEY and SVGAGI. V shed 0 bases and J 14 bases; nucleotides not matched to a gene: 14. CDR3 nucleotide sequence: TGTGCCAGCAGTTACTCGTGGACTAGCGGTCACAGATACGCGTATTTT. Amino acid sequence: CASSYSWTSGHRYAYF.

The chain recombines TRBV29-1 with TRBJ2-1; a possible D gene is TRBD2 (6 bases). Germline CDR1 is SQVTM and CDR2 is ANQGSEA. The V end lost 4 bases, the J end lost 5 bases, and 12 bases lay between the germline ends. The CDR3 length is 13 residues. The chain's CDR3 is CSVGPPGDNEQFF. CDR3 bases: TGCAGCGTTGGCCCCCCGGGGGACAATGAGCAGTTCTTC.

This chain links TRBV29-1 with TRBJ2-3; a possible D gene is TRBD2 (5 bases). The V end lost 3 bases, the J end lost 14 bases, and 30 bases lay between the germline ends. This CDR3 spans 16 amino acids. Germline V gene sequence: CDR1 SQVTM, CDR2 ANQGSEA. In DNA, the CDR3 is TGCAGCGTTGAGAGAGGTGAGGGCCCCCGTTGGAGATACGCGTATTTT. As protein: CSVERGEGPRWRYAYF.

The rearrangement uses TRBV10-3 and TRBJ2-7, with D possibly TRBD1 on 6 matching bases. The germline V and J ends were trimmed by 2 bases and 4 bases, with 21 bases remaining between them. CDR1 and CDR2 from the germline V gene are ENHRY and SYGVKD. The CDR3 runs to 17 residues. CDR3 loop: CAISEISLGTSAYEQYF. The DNA of the CDR3 is TGTGCCATCAGTGAGATCTCCCTGGGGACATCAGCGTACGAGCAGTACTTC.

V usage is TRBV4-1 and J usage is TRBJ2-1, with 16 bases fitting TRBD2. Germline V gene data show CDR1 as MGHRA and CDR2 as YSYEKL. The CDR3 has 18 residues. Losses at the gene ends were 4 bases for V and 7 bases for J; bases not matched to a gene: 10. This CDR3 is CASSPSSGGLAGGNEQFF. CDR3 coding DNA: TGCGCCAGCAGCCCCTCAAGTGGGGGACTAGCGGGGGGGAATGAGCAGTTCTTC.

As for this clonotype: One end of the junction does not line up with germline, which may come from a read error. J is TRBJ2-5 and V is TRBV3-1; 11 bases map to TRBD2. The CDR3 spans 16 residues. Germline V gives CDR1 LGHDT, CDR2 YNNKEL (reference sequence). The CDR3 coding sequence is TGTGCTAGCAGCCAAGGTTTGGCTAGCGGGAGGGAGACCCAGTACTTC. It translates to CASSQGLASGRETQYF.

Only a few counts were recorded for this clonotype. The chain recombines TRBV9 with TRBJ2-5; maybe TRBD2 (6 bases). The J call may be faulty, since TRBJ2-7 better matches the DNA end. The CDR3 covers 14 residues. From germline, CDR1 is SGDLS and CDR2 YYNGEE. The CDR3 loop reads CASSVVADNYEQYF. CDR3 nucleotide sequence: TGTGCCAGCAGCGTAGTAGCGGATAACTACGAGCAGTACTTC.

This chain joins TRBV5-1 and TRBJ2-2; 13 nucleotides match TRBD2. With V trimmed by 9 bases and J by 4 bases, 12 bases remained unmatched. The CDR3 runs to 17 residues. Germline CDR1 and CDR2: SGHRS and YFSETQ. The CDR3 spells CATTRGLAGAGTGELFF. The CDR3 region has the DNA TGCGCCACCACACGCGGACTAGCGGGAGCTGGCACCGGGGAGCTGTTTTTT.

This clonotype was recorded many times. This chain uses TRBV12-3 or TRBV12-4 with TRBJ2-5; D not certain. V gave up 3 bases and J gave up 1 base, with 6 bases separating them. The CDR3 runs 13 residues. The CDR3 DNA sequence: TGTGCCAGCAGTTTTGGACCCCAAGAGACCCAGTACTTC. It translates to CASSFGPQETQYF.

This clonotype has only a few counts. V and J are TRBV29-1 and TRBJ1-2; tentative D call: TRBD1 (6 bases). Germline CDR1 and CDR2: SQVTM and ANQGSEA. CDR3 size: 12 residues. V lost 5 bases, J lost 4 bases, and 11 bases lay in between. The CDR3 region is CSVSGQIYGYTF. In DNA, the CDR3 is TGCAGCGTTTCCGGACAGATCTATGGCTACACCTTC.